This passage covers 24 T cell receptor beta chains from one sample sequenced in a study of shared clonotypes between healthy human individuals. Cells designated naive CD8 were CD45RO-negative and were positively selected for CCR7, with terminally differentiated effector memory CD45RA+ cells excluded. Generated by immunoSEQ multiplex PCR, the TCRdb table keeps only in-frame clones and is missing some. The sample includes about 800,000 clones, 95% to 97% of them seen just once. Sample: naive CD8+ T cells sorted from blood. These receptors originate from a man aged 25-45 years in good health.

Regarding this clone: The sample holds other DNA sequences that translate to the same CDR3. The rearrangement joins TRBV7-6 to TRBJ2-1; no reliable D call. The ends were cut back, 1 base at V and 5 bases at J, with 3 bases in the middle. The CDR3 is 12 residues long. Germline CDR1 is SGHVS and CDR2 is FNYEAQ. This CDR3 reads CASSLEDNEQFF. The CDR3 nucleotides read TGTGCCAGCAGCTTAGAGGACAATGAGCAGTTCTTC.

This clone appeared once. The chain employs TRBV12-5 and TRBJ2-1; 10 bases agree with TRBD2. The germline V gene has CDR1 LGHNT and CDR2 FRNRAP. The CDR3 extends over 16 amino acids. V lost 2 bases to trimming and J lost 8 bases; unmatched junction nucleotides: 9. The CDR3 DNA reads TGTGCTAGTGGTTTGTCCAGCGGGAGGGCCCGGGATGAGCAGTTCTTC. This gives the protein CASGLSSGRARDEQFF.

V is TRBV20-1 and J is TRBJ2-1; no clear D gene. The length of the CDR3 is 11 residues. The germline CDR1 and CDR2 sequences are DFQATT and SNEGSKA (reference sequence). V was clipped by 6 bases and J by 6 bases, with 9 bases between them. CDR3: CSALPVNEQFF. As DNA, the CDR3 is TGCAGTGCCCTGCCCGTCAATGAGCAGTTCTTC.

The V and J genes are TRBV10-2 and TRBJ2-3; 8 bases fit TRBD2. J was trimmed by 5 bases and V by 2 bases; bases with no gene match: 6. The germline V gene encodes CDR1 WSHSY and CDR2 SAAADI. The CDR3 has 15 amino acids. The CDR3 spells CASSETSGVGDTQYF. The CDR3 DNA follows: TGCGCCAGCAGTGAGACTAGCGGCGTCGGAGATACGCAGTATTTT.

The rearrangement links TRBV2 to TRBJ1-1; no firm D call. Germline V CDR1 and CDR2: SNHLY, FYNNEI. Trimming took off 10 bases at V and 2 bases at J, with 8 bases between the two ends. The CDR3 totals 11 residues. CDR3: CATPVNTEAFF. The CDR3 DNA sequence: TGTGCCACCCCTGTTAACACTGAAGCTTTCTTT.

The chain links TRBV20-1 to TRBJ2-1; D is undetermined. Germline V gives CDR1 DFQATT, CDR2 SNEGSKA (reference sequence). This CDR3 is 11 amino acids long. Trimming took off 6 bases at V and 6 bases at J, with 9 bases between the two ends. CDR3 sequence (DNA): TGCAGTGCCCGTAGAAGCAATGAGCAGTTCTTC. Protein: CSARRSNEQFF.

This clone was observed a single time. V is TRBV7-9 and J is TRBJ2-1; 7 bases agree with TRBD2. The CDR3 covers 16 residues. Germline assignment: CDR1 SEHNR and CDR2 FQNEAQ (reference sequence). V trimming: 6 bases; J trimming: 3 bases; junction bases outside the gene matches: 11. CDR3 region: CASSSVEAGVYNEQFF. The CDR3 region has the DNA TGTGCCAGCAGTTCCGTGGAGGCGGGAGTCTACAATGAGCAGTTCTTC.

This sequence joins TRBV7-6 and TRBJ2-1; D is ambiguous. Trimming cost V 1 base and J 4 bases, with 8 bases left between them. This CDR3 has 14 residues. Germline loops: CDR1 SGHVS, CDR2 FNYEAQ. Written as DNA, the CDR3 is TGTGCCAGCAGCTTAGGAAATTTGTACAATGAGCAGTTCTTC. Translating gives CASSLGNLYNEQFF.

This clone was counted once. CDR3: CASSIDAGSRYYEQYF. Written as DNA, the CDR3 is TGTGCCAGTAGTATAGATGCCGGGTCTCGCTACTACGAGCAGTACTTC. The chain uses TRBV19 and TRBJ2-7; the D is unclear. Per germline, CDR1 LNHDA and CDR2 SQIVND (reference sequence). Trimming pared 0 bases from V and 3 bases from J, leaving 15 bases between. The CDR3 consists of 16 residues.

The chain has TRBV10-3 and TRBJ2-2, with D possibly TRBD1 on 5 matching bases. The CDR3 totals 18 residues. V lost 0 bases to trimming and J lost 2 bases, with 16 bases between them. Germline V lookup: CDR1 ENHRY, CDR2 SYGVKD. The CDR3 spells CAISESILRTINTGELFF. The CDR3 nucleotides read TGTGCCATCAGTGAGTCTATACTTCGGACAATAAACACCGGGGAGCTGTTTTTT.

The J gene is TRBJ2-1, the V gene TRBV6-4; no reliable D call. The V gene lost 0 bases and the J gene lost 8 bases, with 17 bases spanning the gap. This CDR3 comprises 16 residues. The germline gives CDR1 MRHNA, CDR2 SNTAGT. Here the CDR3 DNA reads TGTGCCAGCAGTGACTCGAGTAGAGGTGGGCGGTATGAGCAGTTCTTC. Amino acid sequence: CASSDSSRGGRYEQFF.

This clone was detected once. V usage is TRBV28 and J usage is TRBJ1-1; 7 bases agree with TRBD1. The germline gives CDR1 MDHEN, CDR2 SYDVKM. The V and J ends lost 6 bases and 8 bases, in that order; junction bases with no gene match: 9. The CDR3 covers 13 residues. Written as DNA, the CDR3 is TGTGCCAGCAGCACTCAGGGGGGGGCAGAAGCTTTCTTT. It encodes CASSTQGGAEAFF.

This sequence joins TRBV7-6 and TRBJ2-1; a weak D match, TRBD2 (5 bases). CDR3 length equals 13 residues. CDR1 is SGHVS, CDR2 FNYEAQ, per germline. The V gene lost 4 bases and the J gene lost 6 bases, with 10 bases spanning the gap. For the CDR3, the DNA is TGTGCCAGCAGCTCCCTTGAGGGCAATGAGCAGTTCTTC. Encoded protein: CASSSLEGNEQFF. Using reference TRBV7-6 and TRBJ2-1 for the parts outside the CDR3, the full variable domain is GAGVSQSPRYKVTKRGQDVALRCDPISGHVSLYWYRQALGQGPEFLTYFNYEAQQDKSGLPNDRFSAERPEGSISTLTIQRTEQRDSAMYRCASSSLEGNEQFFGPGTRLTVL.

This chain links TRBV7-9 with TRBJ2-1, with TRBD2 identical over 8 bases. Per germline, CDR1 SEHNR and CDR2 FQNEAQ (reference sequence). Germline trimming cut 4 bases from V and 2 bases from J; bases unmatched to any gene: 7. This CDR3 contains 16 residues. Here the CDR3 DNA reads TGTGCCAGCAGCTCCTCTAGCGGGCTTCCCTACAATGAGCAGTTCTTC. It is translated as CASSSSSGLPYNEQFF.

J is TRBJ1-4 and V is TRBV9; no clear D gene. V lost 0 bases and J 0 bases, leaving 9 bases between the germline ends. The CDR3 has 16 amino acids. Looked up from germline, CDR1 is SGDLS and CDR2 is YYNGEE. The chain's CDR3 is CASSVVPVATNEKLFF. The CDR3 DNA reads TGTGCCAGCAGCGTAGTCCCCGTTGCAACTAATGAAAAACTGTTTTTT.

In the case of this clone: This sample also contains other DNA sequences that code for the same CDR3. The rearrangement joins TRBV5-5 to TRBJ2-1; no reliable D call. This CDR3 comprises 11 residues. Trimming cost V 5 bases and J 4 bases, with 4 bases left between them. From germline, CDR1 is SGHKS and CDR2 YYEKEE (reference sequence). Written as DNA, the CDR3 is TGTGCCAGCAGTTTGTACAATGAGCAGTTCTTC. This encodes CASSLYNEQFF. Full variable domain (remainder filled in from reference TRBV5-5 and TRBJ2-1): DAGVTQSPTHLIKTRGQQVTLRCSPISGHKSVSWYQQVLGQGPQFIFQYYEKEERGRGNFPDRFSARQFPNYSSELNVNALLLGDSALYLCASSLYNEQFFGPGTRLTVL.

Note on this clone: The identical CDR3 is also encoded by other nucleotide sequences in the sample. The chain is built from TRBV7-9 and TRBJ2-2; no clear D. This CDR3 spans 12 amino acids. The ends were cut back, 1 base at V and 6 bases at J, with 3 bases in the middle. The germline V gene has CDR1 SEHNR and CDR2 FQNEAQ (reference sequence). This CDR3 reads CASSLGSGELFF. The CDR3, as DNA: TGTGCCAGCAGCTTAGGTTCCGGGGAGCTGTTTTTT.

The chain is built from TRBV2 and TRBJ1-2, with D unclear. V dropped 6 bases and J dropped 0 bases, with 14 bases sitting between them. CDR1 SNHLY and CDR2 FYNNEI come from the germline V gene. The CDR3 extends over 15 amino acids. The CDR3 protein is CASSTSDIANYGYTF. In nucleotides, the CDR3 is TGTGCCAGCAGCACTAGCGATATAGCTAACTATGGCTACACCTTC.

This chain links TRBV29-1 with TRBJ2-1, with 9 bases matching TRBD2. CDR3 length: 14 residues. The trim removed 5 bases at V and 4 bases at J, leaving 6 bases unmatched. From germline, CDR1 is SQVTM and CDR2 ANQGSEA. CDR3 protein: CSVRQAGGYNEQFF. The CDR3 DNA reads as TGCAGCGTTCGGCAAGCGGGAGGTTACAATGAGCAGTTCTTC.

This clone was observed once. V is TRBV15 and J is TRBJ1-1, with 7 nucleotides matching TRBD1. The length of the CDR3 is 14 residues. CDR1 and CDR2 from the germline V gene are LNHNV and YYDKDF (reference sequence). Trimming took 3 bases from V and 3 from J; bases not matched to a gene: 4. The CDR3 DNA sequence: TGTGCCACCAGCAGGGACAGGCAGGACACTGAAGCTTTCTTT. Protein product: CATSRDRQDTEAFF.

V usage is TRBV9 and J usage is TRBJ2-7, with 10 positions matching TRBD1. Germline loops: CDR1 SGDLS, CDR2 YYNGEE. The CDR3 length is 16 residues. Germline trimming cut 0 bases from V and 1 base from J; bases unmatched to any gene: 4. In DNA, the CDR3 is TGTGCCAGCAGCGTAGCTGGGACAGGGGATTCCTACGAGCAGTACTTC. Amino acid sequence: CASSVAGTGDSYEQYF.

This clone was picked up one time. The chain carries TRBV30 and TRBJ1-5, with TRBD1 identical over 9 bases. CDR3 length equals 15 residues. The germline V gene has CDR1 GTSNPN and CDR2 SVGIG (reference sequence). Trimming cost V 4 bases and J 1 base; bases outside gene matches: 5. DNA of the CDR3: TGTGCCTGGAACCCCGGGACAGGGAGCAATCAGCCCCAGCATTTT. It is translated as CAWNPGTGSNQPQHF.

CDR3 loop: CASRTGPEGDTGELFF. CDR3 sequence (DNA): TGTGCCAGCAGGACGGGACCCGAGGGGGACACCGGGGAGCTGTTTTTT. The gene calls are TRBV5-6 and TRBJ2-2, with D possibly being TRBD1 (6 bases). The ends were cut back, 5 bases at V and 3 bases at J, with 17 bases in the middle. The CDR3 spans 16 residues. Germline V gene lookup returns CDR1 SGHDT and CDR2 YYEEEE.

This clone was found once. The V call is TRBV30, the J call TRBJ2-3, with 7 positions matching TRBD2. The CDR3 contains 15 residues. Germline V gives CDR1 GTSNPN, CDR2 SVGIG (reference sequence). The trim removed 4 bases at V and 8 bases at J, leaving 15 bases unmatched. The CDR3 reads CAWTPRDYPGGTQYF. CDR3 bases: TGTGCCTGGACCCCCCGGGACTACCCAGGAGGTACGCAGTATTTT.